This record concerns one T cell receptor beta chain sequence. The V end lost 5 bases, the J end lost 3 bases, and 13 bases lay between the germline ends. The CDR3 contains 14 residues. The germline V gene encodes CDR1 SEHNR and CDR2 FQNEAQ (reference sequence). PCR primers comprised 60 Vbeta and 13 Jbeta primers. The protocol was immunoSEQ multiplex PCR, while the TCRdb copy is restricted to in-frame clones and leaves out a portion. The table has under 130,000 clones, around four fifths seen once. This entry is derived from a study of cytomegalovirus exposure and HLA in healthy donors. This chain connects TRBV7-9 to TRBJ2-5, with TRBD1 as a possible D gene (6 bases). The origin of this receptor is a woman aged 40 to 50 in good health and CMV-seropositive. The sequenced sample was PBMCs. Here the CDR3 reads CASSTQGMEETQYF. Written as DNA, the CDR3 is TGTGCCAGCAGCACTCAGGGGATGGAAGAGACCCAGTACTTC.